This T cell receptor beta chain was identified during a study of molecular identifiers for immune sequencing clone quantification. The study's findings and limits: Effector cells kept over 98% of their molecules in clones above 20 RNA copies, while naive cells kept under 1% there.

Isolation of naive CD8 T cells was achieved by sorting on a CD8+CD4-CCR7+CD45RA+ phenotype. Previously described methods with listed TCR primers produced the bulk TCR libraries. TCRdb ran MiXCR on the PCR reads and lists one entry per CDR3 protein. This table holds 300,000 to 400,000 distinct CDR3 sequences, about 22% found once. Turning to this clonotype: Its antigen is as yet unknown. This may stem from a read error, because a much larger clone lies one nucleotide away.

Source material: naive CD8+ T cells from blood, with Jurkat cell RNA spiked in. Subset indicated: FACS-sorted CD8+CD4-CCR7+CD45RA+ naive T cells. The receptor comes from a human donor in good health. Some libraries in this study had Jurkat cell RNA spiked in.

The CDR3 protein is CASSSLRDGHNQPQHF. CDR3 DNA sequence: TGTGCCAGCAGTTCCCTCCGGGACGGCCACAATCAGCCCCAGCATTTT. The chain combines TRBV6-2 or TRBV6-3 with TRBJ1-5; tentatively, D is TRBD1 (5 bases). The CDR3 covers 16 residues. V lost 4 bases and J lost 3, with 16 bases in between. The germline CDR1 and CDR2 sequences are MNHEY and SVGEGT.